This is a list of T cell receptor beta chains from one sample in a study of blood T cells in healthy people across ages. TCRdb used MiXCR to reprocess the 5' RACE reads, holding one entry per CDR3 protein. The repertoire includes around 1,000,000 distinct CDR3 sequences, 20% to 25% of them detected once, and 0.65% to 0.75% sits in the top ten. Separately, the same data were catalogued under a study of T cells of mothers and their children.

The specimen was blood. These receptors originate from a girl between 2 and 10 years old in good health. The CDR3 runs from the conserved cysteine through the conserved F or W. The order of the fields is V gene, J gene, CDR3 protein.

v_gene: TRBV4-1; j_gene: TRBJ1-5; CDR3aa: CASSAQGILNQPQHF
v_gene: TRBV7-8; j_gene: TRBJ2-3; CDR3aa: CASSLYPSMDTQYF
v_gene: TRBV12-5; j_gene: .; CDR3aa: CASGRNWPYEQYF
v_gene: TRBV28; j_gene: TRBJ2-1; CDR3aa: CASSFGSPYNEQFF
v_gene: TRBV27; j_gene: TRBJ1-3; CDR3aa: CASSLTFPRPREGNTIYF
v_gene: TRBV27; j_gene: TRBJ2-5; CDR3aa: CASSLKAGQGMETQYF
v_gene: TRBV7-2; j_gene: TRBJ2-7; CDR3aa: CASSIRTTYEQYF
v_gene: TRBV4-3; j_gene: TRBJ2-3; CDR3aa: CTSSQRGGVPTDTQYF
v_gene: TRBV6-2/TRBV6-3; j_gene: TRBJ2-4; CDR3aa: CASSSGQVALNIQYF
v_gene: TRBV3-1; j_gene: .; CDR3aa: CASSHLPSGTNNEQFF
v_gene: TRBV4-3; j_gene: TRBJ2-6; CDR3aa: CASSQDRLSDSLSGANVLTF
v_gene: TRBV29-1; j_gene: TRBJ1-5; CDR3aa: CSVLDRDNQPQHF
v_gene: TRBV9; j_gene: TRBJ2-5; CDR3aa: CASSVGTRREETQYF
v_gene: TRBV29-1; j_gene: TRBJ1-2; CDR3aa: CSVESAYGYTF
v_gene: TRBV20-1; j_gene: TRBJ2-1; CDR3aa: CSASGLGLYNEQFF
v_gene: TRBV12-3/TRBV12-4; j_gene: TRBJ2-6; CDR3aa: CASSFLWTGGGKGANVLTF
v_gene: TRBV12-3/TRBV12-4; j_gene: TRBJ2-3; CDR3aa: CASSSPVADTQYF
v_gene: TRBV3-1; j_gene: TRBJ2-5; CDR3aa: CASSEAWGVWDQETQYF
v_gene: TRBV20-1; j_gene: TRBJ1-6; CDR3aa: CSARDGQGKAPLHF
v_gene: TRBV7-2; j_gene: TRBJ2-4; CDR3aa: CASSLAGGPGKNIQYF
v_gene: TRBV6-1; j_gene: TRBJ2-3; CDR3aa: CASSIDRVQADTQYF
v_gene: TRBV9; j_gene: TRBJ2-2; CDR3aa: CASSPASNTGELFF
v_gene: TRBV12-3/TRBV12-4; j_gene: TRBJ1-5; CDR3aa: CASSLFPDQPQHF
v_gene: TRBV29-1; j_gene: .; CDR3aa: CSVVQDGGETQYF
v_gene: TRBV20-1; j_gene: TRBJ2-7; CDR3aa: CSARDPGTSSPEQYF
v_gene: TRBV9; j_gene: TRBJ2-3; CDR3aa: CASSDWTGETDTQYF
v_gene: TRBV27; j_gene: TRBJ1-4; CDR3aa: CASRTFGGGEKLFF
v_gene: TRBV3-1; j_gene: TRBJ2-5; CDR3aa: CASSPRTSGEETQYF
v_gene: TRBV4-1; j_gene: TRBJ2-7; CDR3aa: CASSRQETYEQYF
v_gene: TRBV6-5; j_gene: TRBJ2-1; CDR3aa: CASRSGTALYNEQFF
v_gene: TRBV20-1; j_gene: TRBJ1-4; CDR3aa: CSWGTVNEKLFF
v_gene: TRBV6-5; j_gene: TRBJ2-3; CDR3aa: CAIAGVSTDTQYF
v_gene: TRBV28; j_gene: TRBJ2-5; CDR3aa: CASSWTGGFGETQYF
v_gene: TRBV27; j_gene: TRBJ2-7; CDR3aa: CASSLISDSSYEQYF
v_gene: TRBV9; j_gene: TRBJ2-3; CDR3aa: CANSAQVGTDTQYF
v_gene: TRBV3-1; j_gene: TRBJ2-3; CDR3aa: CASSHPKSGADTQYF
v_gene: TRBV4-1; j_gene: TRBJ2-5; CDR3aa: CASSQEGLEEETQYF
v_gene: TRBV20-1; j_gene: TRBJ2-7; CDR3aa: CSARDGLSYEQYF
v_gene: TRBV20-1; j_gene: TRBJ2-2; CDR3aa: CSASGTSGGTGELFF
v_gene: TRBV5-1; j_gene: .; CDR3aa: CASSLGGSVGYNEQFF